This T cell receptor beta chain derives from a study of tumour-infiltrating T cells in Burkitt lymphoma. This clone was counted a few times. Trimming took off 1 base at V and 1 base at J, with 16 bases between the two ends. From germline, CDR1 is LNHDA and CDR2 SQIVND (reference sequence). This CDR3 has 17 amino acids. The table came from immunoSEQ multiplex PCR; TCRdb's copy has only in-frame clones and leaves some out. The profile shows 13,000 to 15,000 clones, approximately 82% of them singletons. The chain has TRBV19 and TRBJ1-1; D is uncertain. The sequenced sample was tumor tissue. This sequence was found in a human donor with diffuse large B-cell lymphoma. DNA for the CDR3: TGTGCCAGTAGTATAGCGGGTGCTTGGTGGACGAACACTGAAGCTTTCTTT. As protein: CASSIAGAWWTNTEAFF. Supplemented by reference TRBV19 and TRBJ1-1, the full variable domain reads DGGITQSPKYLFRKEGQNVTLSCEQNLNHDAMYWYRQDPGQGLRLIYYSQIVNDFQKGDIAEGYSVSREKKESFPLTVTSAQKNPTAFYLCASSIAGAWWTNTEAFFGQGTRLTVV.